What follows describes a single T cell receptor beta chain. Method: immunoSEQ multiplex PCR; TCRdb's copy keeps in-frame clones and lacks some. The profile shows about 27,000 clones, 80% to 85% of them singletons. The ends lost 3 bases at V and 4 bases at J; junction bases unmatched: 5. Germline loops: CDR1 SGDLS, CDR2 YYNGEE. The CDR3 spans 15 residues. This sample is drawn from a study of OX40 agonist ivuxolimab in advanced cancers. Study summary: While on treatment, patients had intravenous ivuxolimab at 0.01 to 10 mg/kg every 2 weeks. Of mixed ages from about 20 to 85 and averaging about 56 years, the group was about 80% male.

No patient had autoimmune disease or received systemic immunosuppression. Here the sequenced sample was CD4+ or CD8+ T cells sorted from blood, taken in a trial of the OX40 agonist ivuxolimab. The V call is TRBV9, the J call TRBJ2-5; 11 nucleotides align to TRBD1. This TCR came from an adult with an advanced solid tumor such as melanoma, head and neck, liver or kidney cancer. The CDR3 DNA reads TGTGCCAGCAGCGGCGGACAGGGGGCGGGAGAGACCCAGTACTTC. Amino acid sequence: CASSGGQGAGETQYF.